Below, 27 T cell receptor beta chains from the same sample are listed, as sequenced in a study of tumor-infiltrating lymphocytes in primary liver carcinoma. Making TCR beta cDNA involved approximately 530 ng total RNA and a constant-region primer. A slightly modified ARM-PCR protocol with three nested multiplex PCR rounds produced these TCR beta libraries. TRBV1-TRBV30 forward primers paired with a C-beta reverse primer were used in the first two PCR rounds, which ran roughly 10 cycles each. One entry per CDR3 protein, called by TCRdb with MiXCR from the multiplex PCR reads. The sample gives around 70,000 distinct CDR3 sequences, over 60% of which show up once; 28% is in the top ten. The source material, about 18-31 mg of unsorted bulk tissue, was used to co-extract RNA and DNA. Sequenced input: liver tumor tissue from sampling region 4. Indicated subset: tumor region T4, right-lateral pole. These receptors were collected from a man aged 40-50 years with primary liver carcinoma and hepatitis B virus infection.

Of note for this clonotype: The junction shows a germline mismatch at one end, possibly a read error. This chain connects TRBV7-9 to TRBJ2-7; 12 bases line up with TRBD2. This CDR3 has 16 residues. Per germline, CDR1 SEHNR and CDR2 FQNEAQ (reference sequence). The CDR3 loop is CASSLTSGSIPYEEHF. CDR3 coding DNA: TGTGCCAGCAGTTTGACTAGCGGGAGTATCCCCTACGAGGAGCACTTC. Looking up the rest from reference TRBV7-9 and TRBJ2-7 gives the full variable domain: DTGVSQNPRHKITKRGQNVTFRCDPISEHNRLYWYRQTLGQGPEFLTYFQNEAQLEKSRLLSDRFSAERPKGSFSTLEIQRTEQGDSAMYLCASSLTSGSIPYEEHFGPGTRLTVT.

This clonotype was picked up many times. The rearrangement uses TRBV10-3 and TRBJ2-5; D gene unclear. The germline V and J ends were trimmed by 2 bases and 4 bases, with 2 bases remaining between them. The CDR3 is made up of 11 amino acids. Germline CDR1 ENHRY, CDR2 SYGVKD. The CDR3 sequence: CAISEAETQYF. CDR3 nucleotide sequence: TGTGCCATCAGTGAGGCAGAGACCCAGTACTTC.

The chain couples TRBV7-9 to TRBJ1-2; 7 nucleotides match TRBD1. Trimming at V came to 10 bases and at J to 5 bases, leaving 10 bases not matched to a gene. Germline V gives CDR1 SEHNR, CDR2 FQNEAQ (reference sequence). This CDR3 is 13 amino acids long. The CDR3 sequence is CANNPTGIYGYTF. The CDR3 DNA follows: TGTGCCAACAACCCGACAGGGATTTATGGCTACACCTTC.

For this clonotype: A single base separates this from a much larger clone, so it may be a read error. This sequence joins TRBV13 and TRBJ2-7; D is unclear. Germline-derived CDR1 and CDR2 are PRHDT and FYEKMQ (reference sequence). This CDR3 has 11 residues. V lost 7 bases, J lost 6 bases, and 10 bases lay in between. The CDR3 region has the DNA TGTGCCAGCAACTCCGGTCCCGAGCAGTACTTC. As protein: CASNSGPEQYF.

In regard to this clonotype: Germline and junction disagree at one end, which may indicate a read error. The rearrangement uses TRBV10-3 and TRBJ2-3; 15 bases line up with TRBD2. The CDR3 runs to 18 residues. Looked up from germline, CDR1 is ENHRY and CDR2 is SYGVKD. CDR3 loop: CATSESPGLAGGIGTQYF. The CDR3 region has the DNA TGTGCCACCAGTGAGTCCCCGGGACTAGCGGGAGGTATAGGTACGCAGTATTTT.

There are many counts of this clonotype. The genes are TRBV28 and TRBJ2-7, with D perhaps being TRBD1 or TRBD2 (6 bases each). The CDR3 loop spans 15 amino acids. V shed 2 bases and J shed 1 base, with 12 bases lying between them. The V gene's germline CDR1 is MDHEN and CDR2 SYDVKM. CDR3 sequence: CASSLIRGPSYEQYF. Written as DNA, the CDR3 is TGTGCCAGCAGTTTAATCCGGGGGCCTTCCTACGAGCAGTACTTC.

The chain couples TRBV18 to TRBJ2-7; TRBD1 matches at 7 bases. In germline, CDR1 is KGHSH, CDR2 LQKENI. V was clipped by 4 bases and J by 0 bases; unmatched bases: 6. The CDR3 loop spans 15 amino acids. For the CDR3, the DNA is TGTGCCAGCTCACTAGGACAGGTTCGCTCCTACGAGCAGTACTTC. This codes for CASSLGQVRSYEQYF.

On this clonotype itself: The junction shows a germline mismatch at one end, possibly a read error. V gene TRBV4-2 combines with J gene TRBJ2-3; 8 bases agree with TRBD2. From germline, CDR1 is LGHNA and CDR2 YNFKEQ. The CDR3 loop spans 16 amino acids. CDR3 amino acids: CVSSQDPGTRTDTQYF. In nucleotides, the CDR3 is TGTGTCAGCAGCCAAGACCCCGGGACTAGGACAGATACACAGTATTTT.

This clonotype was found once. The chain links TRBV11-2 to TRBJ2-7, with 13 nucleotides matching TRBD2. This CDR3 has 19 amino acids. Germline V lookup: CDR1 SGHAT, CDR2 FQNNGV. Germline trimming cut 7 bases from V and 2 bases from J; bases unmatched to any gene: 17. DNA for the CDR3: TGTGCCAGCATCCTAATTACTAGCGGGAGGGCCGACTCTCCCTACGAGCAGTACTTC. Translated: CASILITSGRADSPYEQYF.

As for this clonotype: This sequence may be a read error, since a much larger clone differs from it by one base. This chain links TRBV7-9 with TRBJ1-1; tentative D call: TRBD1 (5 bases). The length of the CDR3 is 17 residues. CDR1 is SEHNR, CDR2 FQNEAQ, per germline (reference sequence). The CDR3 DNA follows: TGTGTCAGCAGCTGGGACGCTAGTTTTTCTCTGAACACTGAAGCTTTCTTT. Translating it yields CVSSWDASFSLNTEAFF. The full variable domain, in which reference TRBV7-9 and TRBJ1-1 provide the parts outside the CDR3, is DTGVSQNPRHKITKRGQNVTFRCDPISEHNRLYWYRQTLGQGPEFLTYFQNEAQLEKSRLLSDRFSAERPKGSFSTLEIQRTEQGDSAMYLCVSSWDASFSLNTEAFFGQGTRLTVV.

A word on this clonotype: It may be a read error: a sequence one base away is much more abundant. The J gene is TRBJ2-7, the V gene TRBV5-1; a possible D gene is TRBD2 (5 bases). Germline V gene sequence: CDR1 SGHRS, CDR2 YFSETQ. The CDR3 runs to 13 residues. CDR3 protein: CSSSFGMANEQYF. In nucleotides, the CDR3 is TGCTCCAGCAGCTTCGGGATGGCGAACGAGCAGTACTTC.

To note about this clonotype: The CDR3 carries no conserved terminal phenylalanine or tryptophan, so it likely arises from a read error. The V gene is TRBV6-5, the J gene TRBJ2-5; 7 bases line up with TRBD1. The trim removed 6 bases at V and 0 bases at J, leaving 10 bases unmatched. The CDR3 has 16 residues. Germline CDR1 reads MNHEY; CDR2 reads SVGAGI. CDR3 protein: CASRRTGVGHQETQYL. The CDR3 nucleotides are TGTGCCAGCAGACGAACAGGGGTTGGGCACCAAGAGACCCAGTACCTC.

In the case of this clonotype: Compared with germline, one end of the junction differs, possibly owing to a read error. The chain recombines TRBV29-1 with TRBJ1-2, with a possible D match to TRBD1 (6 bases). CDR1 is SQVTM and CDR2 is ANQGSEA in the germline V gene. There are 10 residues in the CDR3. This chain's CDR3 is CCVLTGSYTF. Here the CDR3 DNA reads TGCTGCGTTCTGACAGGCAGCTACACCTTC.

There are many counts of this clonotype. The CDR3 protein is CASSLGQVNQPQHF. The CDR3 coding sequence is TGTGCCAGCAGCCTGGGACAGGTCAATCAGCCCCAGCATTTT. The rearrangement links TRBV12-3 or TRBV12-4 to TRBJ1-5; TRBD1 aligns across 8 bases. The CDR3 length is 14 residues. V dropped 6 bases and J dropped 3; count of bases not matched to a gene: 4.

The chain recombines TRBV6-1 with TRBJ2-6, with TRBD1 matching over 9 bases. Germline assignment: CDR1 MNHNS and CDR2 SASEGT. The CDR3 is made up of 16 amino acids. V was clipped by 8 bases and J by 14 bases; unmatched bases: 19. For the CDR3, the DNA is TGTGCCAGCGTACCGGGACAGGGACCTGGGGCCAATATCCTGACTTTC. Translation: CASVPGQGPGANILTF.

This sequence joins TRBV24-1 and TRBJ2-2, with a tentative D call TRBD1 (5 bases). The V end was cut by 12 bases, the J end by 4 bases, with 23 bases between. Germline values: CDR1 KGHDR, CDR2 SFDVKD. CDR3 size: 16 residues. DNA for the CDR3: TGTGCCTCCCCCGCACCTAGGGGCGGCTGCACCGGGGAGCTGTTTTTT. As protein: CASPAPRGGCTGELFF.

About this clonotype: A read error may account for a junction end that differs from germline. This rearrangement joins TRBV6-5 to TRBJ2-1; 10 bases match TRBD2. Germline assignment: CDR1 MNHEY and CDR2 SVGAGI. The CDR3 has 17 amino acids. The CDR3, as DNA: TGTGCCAGCAGTAGGTCCGGGACTAGCGCCTCCTACAATGATCAGTTCTTC. Translated, it gives CASSRSGTSASYNDQFF.

Details on this clonotype: A much larger clone is a single base away; this may be a read error. The chain joins TRBV6-2 or TRBV6-3 to TRBJ1-2; 7 bases align to TRBD1. This CDR3 spans 13 amino acids. Germline V gene lookup returns CDR1 MNHEY and CDR2 SVGEGT. DNA of the CDR3: TGTGCCAGCGGTTACGGGACAGACTATGACTACACCTTC. Translated, it gives CASGYGTDYDYTF.

In this sample, this clonotype is medium-sized. The chain is built from TRBV6-5 and TRBJ1-1, with D possibly matching TRBD1 (5 bases). This CDR3 spans 14 amino acids. The V gene lost 2 bases and the J gene lost 0 bases, with 7 bases spanning the gap. Germline V lookup: CDR1 MNHEY, CDR2 SVGAGI. The CDR3 here is CASSYGGVNTEAFF. The CDR3 coding sequence is TGTGCCAGCAGTTACGGAGGGGTGAACACTGAAGCTTTCTTT.

This clonotype is a singleton in its sample. One end of the junction does not line up with germline, which may come from a read error. V and J are TRBV4-2 and TRBJ1-1; TRBD1 is a possible D gene (5 bases). The CDR3 consists of 14 residues. Looked up from germline, CDR1 is LGHNA and CDR2 is YNFKEQ. In nucleotides, the CDR3 is TGTGCCATCAGCCAAAATGCGGGGCCCGGGGAAGCTTTCTTT. Its translation is CAISQNAGPGEAFF.

Note on this clonotype: At one end, the junction sequence differs from germline, possibly due to a read error. The chain uses TRBV11-2 and TRBJ2-6; perhaps TRBD2 as D (6 bases). Germline-derived CDR1 and CDR2 are SGHAT and FQNNGV. The CDR3 runs to 16 residues. The CDR3 bases are TGTGCCAGCAGCTTATCGCGGGGAAGAGGGGCCGACATCCTGACTTTT. Translated, it gives CASSLSRGRGADILTF.

The chain combines TRBV11-2 with TRBJ2-1, with D unresolved. CDR1 is SGHAT and CDR2 is FQNNGV in the germline V gene. The CDR3 is made up of 15 amino acids. Trimming cost V 0 bases and J 10 bases, with 16 bases left between them. The CDR3 loop is CASSLERFSSDEQFF. CDR3 sequence (DNA): TGTGCCAGCAGCTTAGAGCGGTTCTCCTCCGACGAGCAGTTCTTC. The entire variable domain, with the rest obtained from reference TRBV11-2 and TRBJ2-1, is as follows: EAGVAQSPRYKIIEKRQSVAFWCNPISGHATLYWYQQILGQGPKLLIQFQNNGVVDDSQLPKDRFSAERLKGVDSTLKIQPAKLEDSAVYLCASSLERFSSDEQFFGPGTRLTVL.

In regard to this clonotype: At one end, the junction sequence differs from germline, possibly due to a read error. The rearrangement links TRBV11-1 to TRBJ2-1; possibly TRBD2 for D (5 bases). This CDR3 spans 16 amino acids. Germline V gene sequence: CDR1 SGHAT, CDR2 FQDESV (reference sequence). The CDR3 DNA is TGTGCCAGCAGCTGCCTACCAGGAGGTGGGTACAGTGAGCAGTTCTTC. This sequence encodes CASSCLPGGGYSEQFF.

As regards this clonotype: A junction end diverges from the germline sequence, so it may reflect a read error. This rearrangement joins TRBV4-1 to TRBJ1-6, with TRBD1 matching over 7 bases. The CDR3 extends over 17 amino acids. Germline CDR1 reads MGHRA; CDR2 reads YSYEKL. CDR3 coding DNA: TGCACCAGCAGCCGAAGTTCGGGACAGACTTATAATACACCCCTCCACTTT. Translated: CTSSRSSGQTYNTPLHF.

Remarks on this clonotype: The junction differs from germline at one of its ends, possibly a read error. This rearrangement joins TRBV11-2 to TRBJ2-5; the D gene is possibly TRBD1 (6 bases). CDR3 length: 15 residues. Germline CDR1 SGHAT, CDR2 FQNNGV. The CDR3 spells CVSILGGTGLETQYF. The CDR3 nucleotides read TGTGTCAGCATCTTAGGGGGTACAGGGCTAGAGACCCAGTACTTC.

By sample fraction, this clonotype is medium-sized (0.01 to 0.1%). V and J are TRBV11-2 and TRBJ2-5; tentatively, D is TRBD1 (6 bases). V lost 5 bases to trimming and J lost 2 bases, with 15 bases between them. This CDR3 has 15 residues. Germline values: CDR1 SGHAT, CDR2 FQNNGV. CDR3 coding DNA: TGTGCCAGCAGCCTGACCTGGACAGCTCAAGAGACCCAGTACTTC. Encoded protein: CASSLTWTAQETQYF.

Regarding this clonotype: No conserved phenylalanine or tryptophan ends this CDR3, so it is likely a read error. The chain uses TRBV5-5 and TRBJ2-2; 9 bases match TRBD2. Germline V gives CDR1 SGHKS, CDR2 YYEKEE (reference sequence). The junction had 10 bases not matched to a gene; V was cut back by 4 bases and J by 0 bases. The CDR3 length is 18 residues. CDR3 sequence reads: CASSRGLAGDSNTGELFV. The CDR3 DNA sequence: TGTGCCAGCAGCAGGGGACTAGCTGGAGACTCGAACACCGGGGAGCTGTTTGTC.